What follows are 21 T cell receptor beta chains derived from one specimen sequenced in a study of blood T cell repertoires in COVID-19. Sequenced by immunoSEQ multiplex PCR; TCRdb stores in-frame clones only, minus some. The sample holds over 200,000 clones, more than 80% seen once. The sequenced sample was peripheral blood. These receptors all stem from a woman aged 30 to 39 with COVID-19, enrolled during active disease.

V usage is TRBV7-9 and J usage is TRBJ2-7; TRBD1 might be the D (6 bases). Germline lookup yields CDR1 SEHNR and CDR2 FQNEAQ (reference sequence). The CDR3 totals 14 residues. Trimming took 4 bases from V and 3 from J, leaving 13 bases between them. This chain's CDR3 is CASSSGQLNYEQYF. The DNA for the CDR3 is TGTGCCAGCAGCTCTGGACAGCTAAACTACGAGCAGTACTTC.

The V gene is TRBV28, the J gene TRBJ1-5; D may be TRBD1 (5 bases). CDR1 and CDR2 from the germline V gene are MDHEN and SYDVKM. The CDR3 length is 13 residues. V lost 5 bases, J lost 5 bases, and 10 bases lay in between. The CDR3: CASSTRQHQPQHF. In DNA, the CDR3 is TGTGCCAGCAGTACCCGACAGCATCAGCCCCAGCATTTT.

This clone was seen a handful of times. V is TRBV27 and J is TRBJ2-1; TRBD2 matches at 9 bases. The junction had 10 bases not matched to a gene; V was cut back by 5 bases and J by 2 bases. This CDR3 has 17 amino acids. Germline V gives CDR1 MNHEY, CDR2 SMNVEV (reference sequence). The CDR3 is CASSPGTSPAAYNEQFF. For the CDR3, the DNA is TGTGCCAGCAGTCCCGGGACTAGCCCGGCAGCCTACAATGAGCAGTTCTTC.

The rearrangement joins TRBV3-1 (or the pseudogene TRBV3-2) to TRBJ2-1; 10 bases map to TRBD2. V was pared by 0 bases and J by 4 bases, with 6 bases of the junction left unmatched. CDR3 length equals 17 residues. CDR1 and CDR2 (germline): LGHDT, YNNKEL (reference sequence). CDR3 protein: CASSQDPLAGVYNEQFF. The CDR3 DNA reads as TGTGCCAGCAGCCAAGATCCCCTAGCGGGGGTTTACAATGAGCAGTTCTTC.

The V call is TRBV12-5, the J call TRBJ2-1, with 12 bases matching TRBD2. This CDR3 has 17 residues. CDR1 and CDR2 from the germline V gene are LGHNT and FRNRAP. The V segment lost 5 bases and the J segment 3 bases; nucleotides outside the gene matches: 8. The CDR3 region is CASGTSLAGGHYNEQFF. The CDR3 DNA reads TGTGCTAGTGGTACATCACTAGCGGGGGGACACTACAATGAGCAGTTCTTC.

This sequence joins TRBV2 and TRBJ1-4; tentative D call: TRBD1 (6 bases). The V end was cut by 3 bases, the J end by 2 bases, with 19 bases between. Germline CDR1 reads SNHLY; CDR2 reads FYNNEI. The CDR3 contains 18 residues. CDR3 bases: TGTGCCAGCAGTGATGGGCGGATAGGGGGTTGGACTAATGAAAAACTGTTTTTT. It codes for CASSDGRIGGWTNEKLFF.

The CDR3: CASSQDEYRSPSYEQYF. The CDR3 nucleotides read TGCGCCAGCAGCCAAGATGAATACAGGTCCCCCTCCTACGAGCAGTACTTC. The chain recombines TRBV4-3 with TRBJ2-7, with D tentatively TRBD1 (5 bases). Between the trimmed V and J ends, which lost 0 bases and 0 bases, there was a span of 15 bases. CDR1 LGHNA and CDR2 YSLEER come from the germline V gene. This CDR3 is 17 amino acids long.

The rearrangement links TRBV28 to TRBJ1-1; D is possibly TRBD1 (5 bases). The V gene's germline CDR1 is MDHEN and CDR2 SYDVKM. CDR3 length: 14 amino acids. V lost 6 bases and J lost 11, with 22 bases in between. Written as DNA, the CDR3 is TGTGCCAGCAGCCCTCGTGGGGGACTCTTGCCGGCTTTCTTT. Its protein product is CASSPRGGLLPAFF.

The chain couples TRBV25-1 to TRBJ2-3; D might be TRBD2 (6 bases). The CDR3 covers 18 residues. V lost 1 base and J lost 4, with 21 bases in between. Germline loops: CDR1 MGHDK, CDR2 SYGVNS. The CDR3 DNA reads TGTGCCAGCAGTGAATTATGGGTTGCGGGGAAGGCTCCAGATACGCAGTATTTT. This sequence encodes CASSELWVAGKAPDTQYF.

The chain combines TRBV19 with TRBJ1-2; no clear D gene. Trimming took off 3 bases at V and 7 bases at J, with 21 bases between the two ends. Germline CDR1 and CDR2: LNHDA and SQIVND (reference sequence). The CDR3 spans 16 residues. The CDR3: CASSMLEWAGVAGYTF. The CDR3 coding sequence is TGTGCCAGTAGTATGTTGGAGTGGGCCGGGGTGGCTGGCTACACCTTC.

The CDR3 DNA follows: TGTGCCAGCAGTGACTCGTTCGGGTACTTCTGGGGCTACACCTTC. Amino acids: CASSDSFGYFWGYTF. The chain recombines TRBV6-4 with TRBJ1-2; D is unclear. The CDR3 contains 15 residues. V was pared by 0 bases and J by 8 bases, with 16 bases between. Germline loops: CDR1 MRHNA, CDR2 SNTAGT.

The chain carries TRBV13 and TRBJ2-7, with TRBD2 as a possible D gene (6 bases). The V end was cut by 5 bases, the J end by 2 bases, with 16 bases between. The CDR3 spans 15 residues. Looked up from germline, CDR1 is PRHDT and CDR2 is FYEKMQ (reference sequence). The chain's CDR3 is CASSPRGSGTYEQYF. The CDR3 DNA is TGTGCCAGCAGCCCTCGGGGTAGCGGAACCTACGAGCAGTACTTC.

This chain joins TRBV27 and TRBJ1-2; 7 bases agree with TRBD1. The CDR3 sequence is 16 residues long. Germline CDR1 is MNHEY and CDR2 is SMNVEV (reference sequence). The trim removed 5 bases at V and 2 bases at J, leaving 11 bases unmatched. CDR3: CASSLAPMGQNYGYTF. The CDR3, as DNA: TGTGCCAGCAGTCTAGCCCCTATGGGACAGAACTATGGCTACACCTTC.

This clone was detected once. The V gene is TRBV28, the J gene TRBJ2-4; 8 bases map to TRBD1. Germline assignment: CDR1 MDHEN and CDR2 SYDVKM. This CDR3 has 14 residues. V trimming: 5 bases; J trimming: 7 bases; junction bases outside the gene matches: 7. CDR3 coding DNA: TGTGCCAGCAGTATGCGACAGGGGCTGAACATTCAGTACTTC. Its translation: CASSMRQGLNIQYF.

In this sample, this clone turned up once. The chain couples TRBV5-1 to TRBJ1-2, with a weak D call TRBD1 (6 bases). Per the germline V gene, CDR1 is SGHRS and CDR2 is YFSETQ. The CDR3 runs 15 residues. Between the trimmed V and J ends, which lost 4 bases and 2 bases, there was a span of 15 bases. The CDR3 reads CASSTRAGVNYGYTF. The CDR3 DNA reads TGCGCCAGCAGCACGAGGGCAGGGGTGAACTATGGCTACACCTTC.

This CDR3 is CASSLASGVYNEQFF. The CDR3 DNA is TGTGCCAGCAGCTTGGCTAGCGGGGTCTACAATGAGCAGTTCTTC. V usage is TRBV5-6 and J usage is TRBJ2-1; 9 bases agree with TRBD2. This CDR3 has 15 amino acids. The junction had 1 base not matched to a gene; V was cut back by 0 bases and J by 3 bases. Per germline, CDR1 SGHDT and CDR2 YYEEEE. The whole variable domain, filled in from reference TRBV5-6 and TRBJ2-1, reads DAGVTQSPTHLIKTRGQQVTLRCSPKSGHDTVSWYQQALGQGPQFIFQYYEEEERQRGNFPDRFSGHQFPNYSSELNVNALLLGDSALYLCASSLASGVYNEQFFGPGTRLTVL.

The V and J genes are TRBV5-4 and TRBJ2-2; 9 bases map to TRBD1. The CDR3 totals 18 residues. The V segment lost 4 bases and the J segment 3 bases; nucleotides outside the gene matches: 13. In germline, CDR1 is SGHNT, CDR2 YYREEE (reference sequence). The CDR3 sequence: CASSPGGRQGGDTGELFF. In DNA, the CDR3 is TGTGCCAGCAGCCCTGGAGGGAGACAGGGGGGGGACACCGGGGAGCTGTTTTTT.

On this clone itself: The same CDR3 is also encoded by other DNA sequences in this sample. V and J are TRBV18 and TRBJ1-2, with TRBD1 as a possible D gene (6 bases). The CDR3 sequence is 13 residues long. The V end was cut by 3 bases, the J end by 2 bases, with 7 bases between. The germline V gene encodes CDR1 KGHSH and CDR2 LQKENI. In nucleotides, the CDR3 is TGTGCCAGCTCACCGGACAGCAACTATGGCTACACCTTC. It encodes CASSPDSNYGYTF. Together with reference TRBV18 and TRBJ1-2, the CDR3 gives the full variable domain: NAGVMQNPRHLVRRRGQEARLRCSPMKGHSHVYWYRQLPEEGLKFMVYLQKENIIDESGMPKERFSAEFPKEGPSILRIQQVVRGDSAAYFCASSPDSNYGYTFGSGTRLTVV.

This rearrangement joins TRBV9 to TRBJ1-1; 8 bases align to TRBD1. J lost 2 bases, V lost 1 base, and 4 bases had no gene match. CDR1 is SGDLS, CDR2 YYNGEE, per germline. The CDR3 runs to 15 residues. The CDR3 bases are TGTGCCAGCAGCGTACCGACAGGGGAAAACACTGAAGCTTTCTTT. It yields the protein CASSVPTGENTEAFF. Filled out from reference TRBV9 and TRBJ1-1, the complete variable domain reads DSGVTQTPKHLITATGQRVTLRCSPRSGDLSVYWYQQSLDQGLQFLIQYYNGEERAKGNILERFSAQQFPDLHSELNLSSLELGDSALYFCASSVPTGENTEAFFGQGTRLTVV.

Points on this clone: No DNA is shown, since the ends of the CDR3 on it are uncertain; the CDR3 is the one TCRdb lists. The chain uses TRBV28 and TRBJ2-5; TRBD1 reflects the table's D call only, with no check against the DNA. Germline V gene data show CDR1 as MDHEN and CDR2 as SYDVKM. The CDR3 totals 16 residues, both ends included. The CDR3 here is CASSSSGHLSQETQYF.

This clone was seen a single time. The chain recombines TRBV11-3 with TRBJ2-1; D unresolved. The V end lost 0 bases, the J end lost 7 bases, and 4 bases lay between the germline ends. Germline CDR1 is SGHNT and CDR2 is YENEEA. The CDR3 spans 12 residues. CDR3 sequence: CASSLDHNEQFF. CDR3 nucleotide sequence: TGTGCCAGCAGCTTAGACCATAATGAGCAGTTCTTC.